A single sample is the source of the 24 T cell receptor beta chains below, sequenced in a study of shared clonotypes between healthy human individuals. Profiled with immunoSEQ multiplex PCR; TCRdb holds only in-frame clones, not every one. Found here are a few million clones, around nine tenths of them singletons; the top ten hold over 0.12%. Source material: naive CD4+ T cells sorted from blood. Specified subset: CD45RA+ positively selected. The origin of the receptors is a man between 18 and 35 years old in good health.

The chain joins TRBV6-1 to TRBJ2-7; TRBD2 matches 13 bases. Germline assignment: CDR1 MNHNS and CDR2 SASEGT. The ends lost 6 bases at V and 4 bases at J; junction bases unmatched: 6. The CDR3 runs 15 residues. This CDR3 is CASSGGTSGVYEQYF. The DNA for the CDR3 is TGTGCCAGCAGCGGGGGGACTAGCGGGGTTTACGAGCAGTACTTC.

The chain couples TRBV2 to TRBJ2-3; D perhaps matches TRBD2 (6 bases). CDR1 is SNHLY and CDR2 is FYNNEI in the germline V gene. Deletions cut 3 bases from V and 4 bases from J, with 17 bases between. The CDR3 is 16 amino acids. The CDR3 nucleotides are TGTGCCAGCAGTGAGACCCCCGGGAGTCTCGCAGATACGCAGTATTTT. The encoded protein is CASSETPGSLADTQYF. The complete variable domain, with remaining parts taken from reference TRBV2 and TRBJ2-3, reads EPEVTQTPSHQVTQMGQEVILRCVPISNHLYFYWYRQILGQKVEFLVSFYNNEISEKSEIFDDQFSVERPDGSNFTLKIRSTKLEDSAMYFCASSETPGSLADTQYFGPGTRLTVL.

The chain employs TRBV6-5 and TRBJ1-1, with TRBD1 as a possible D gene (6 bases). With 5 bases removed from V and 4 bases from J, the gap between germline ends came to 17 bases. Germline V gives CDR1 MNHEY, CDR2 SVGAGI. The CDR3 contains 15 residues. The CDR3 coding sequence is TGTGCCAGCAGTCCATACAGGGACCGCCCCACTGAAGCTTTCTTT. It encodes CASSPYRDRPTEAFF.

This clone occurred once. The DNA for the CDR3 is TGTGCCAGCAGCCCCCCCGGGCGGTCGAACACCGGGGAGCTGTTTTTT. This sequence encodes CASSPPGRSNTGELFF. The genes are TRBV5-4 and TRBJ2-2; D unresolved. This CDR3 has 16 residues. V lost 4 bases and J lost 0, with 13 bases in between. CDR1 and CDR2 (germline): SGHNT, YYREEE (reference sequence).

CDR3 protein: CAIDSRGLGEQYF. The CDR3 DNA is TGTGCCATCGACTCACGGGGGCTTGGGGAGCAGTACTTC. The gene calls are TRBV10-3 and TRBJ2-7; D may match TRBD1 or TRBD2 (6 bases each). The CDR3 is made up of 13 amino acids. V lost 8 bases and J 7 bases, leaving 18 bases between the germline ends. The V gene's germline CDR1 is ENHRY and CDR2 SYGVKD.

The rearrangement uses TRBV28 and TRBJ2-2; D call uncertain. The V gene lost 3 bases and the J gene lost 5 bases, with 7 bases spanning the gap. This CDR3 has 13 residues. Per germline, CDR1 MDHEN and CDR2 SYDVKM. CDR3 bases: TGTGCCAGCAGTTTGACGGCGACCGGGGAGCTGTTTTTT. Its translation is CASSLTATGELFF.

V gene TRBV6-1 combines with J gene TRBJ1-3; D might be TRBD1 (5 bases). The CDR3 length is 15 residues. Germline lookup yields CDR1 MNHNS and CDR2 SASEGT. Trimming shortened V by 8 bases and J by 4 bases, and 18 bases separated the two germline ends. Here the CDR3 DNA reads TGTGCCAGCTTCCTCTCCGGGACCGTGGGAAACACCATATATTTT. It yields the protein CASFLSGTVGNTIYF.

The V and J genes are TRBV7-8 and TRBJ2-3, with TRBD2 matching 7 bases. The CDR3 totals 16 residues. V shed 7 bases, J shed 2 bases, and the junction held 12 bases outside the gene matches. Germline CDR1 SGHVS, CDR2 FQNEAQ. The CDR3 loop reads CASNPWGRGVTDTQYF. The CDR3 nucleotides read TGTGCCAGCAACCCATGGGGTCGGGGGGTCACAGATACGCAGTATTTT.

This clone occurred a few times. The rearrangement uses TRBV2 and TRBJ1-1; D might be TRBD1 (6 bases). Germline CDR1 reads SNHLY; CDR2 reads FYNNEI. This CDR3 spans 12 amino acids. V lost 8 bases and J lost 8, with 15 bases in between. CDR3 residues: CASHRDREEAFF. CDR3 in DNA: TGTGCCAGCCACAGGGACCGAGAGGAAGCTTTCTTT.

The V gene is TRBV28, the J gene TRBJ2-3; D remains ambiguous. This CDR3 has 14 amino acids. Germline CDR1 is MDHEN and CDR2 is SYDVKM. V was shortened by 3 bases and J by 6 bases, with 13 bases between the two germline ends. The CDR3 DNA is TGTGCCAGCAGTTTTGATGGGGTAGGGGATACGCAGTATTTT. Protein: CASSFDGVGDTQYF.

The rearrangement uses TRBV7-2 and TRBJ1-3; 8 nucleotides line up with TRBD1. The J segment lost 4 bases and the V segment lost 4 bases, leaving 9 bases of the junction unmatched. The CDR3 contains 16 residues. The germline CDR1 and CDR2 sequences are SGHTA and FQGNSA. As DNA, the CDR3 is TGTGCCAGCAGCTCGCAGACAGGGGTTACCGGAAACACCATATATTTT. Its translation: CASSSQTGVTGNTIYF.

The chain joins TRBV9 to TRBJ2-7; 7 bases agree with TRBD1. V lost 4 bases to trimming and J lost 2 bases; unmatched junction nucleotides: 12. The CDR3 runs 16 residues. From germline, CDR1 is SGDLS and CDR2 YYNGEE. CDR3 nucleotides: TGTGCCAGCAGCCCGCGCCGGGACAGCCGAACCTACGAGCAGTACTTC. Its protein product is CASSPRRDSRTYEQYF.

This sequence joins TRBV4-2 and TRBJ1-2; D is ambiguous. The CDR3 runs 14 residues. V gave up 1 base and J gave up 3 bases, with 9 bases separating them. Per germline, CDR1 LGHNA and CDR2 YNFKEQ. The CDR3 DNA reads TGTGCCAGCAGCCAAGTCGGGGTCGACTATGGCTACACCTTC. It codes for CASSQVGVDYGYTF.

The V call is TRBV9, the J call TRBJ2-1; D gene unclear. Trimming took off 0 bases at V and 5 bases at J, with 18 bases between the two ends. CDR1 is SGDLS, CDR2 YYNGEE, per germline. The CDR3 loop spans 17 amino acids. The CDR3 reads CASSVAPFSAANNEQFF. As DNA, the CDR3 is TGTGCCAGCAGCGTAGCCCCCTTTTCCGCGGCCAACAATGAGCAGTTCTTC.

The chain is built from TRBV14 and TRBJ2-3; tentative D call: TRBD2 (6 bases). Trimming shortened V by 8 bases and J by 2 bases, and 26 bases separated the two germline ends. Germline CDR1 SGHDN, CDR2 FVKESK. CDR3 length: 18 residues. In DNA, the CDR3 is TGTGCCAGCCTAGTAGGAGGGGCCGAGGGGCTTAACACAGATACGCAGTATTTT. It codes for CASLVGGAEGLNTDTQYF.

A word on this clone: Other DNA sequences in the same sample also yield this CDR3. The V gene is TRBV7-9, the J gene TRBJ2-7; 13 nucleotides agree with TRBD2. Trimming at V came to 5 bases and at J to 3 bases, leaving 4 bases not matched to a gene. CDR3 length equals 15 residues. Per germline, CDR1 SEHNR and CDR2 FQNEAQ (reference sequence). CDR3 coding DNA: TGTGCCAGCAGCCTCCGGACTAGCGGGAGCTACGAGCAGTACTTC. Translated, it gives CASSLRTSGSYEQYF. Variable domain in full (rest from reference TRBV7-9 and TRBJ2-7): DTGVSQNPRHKITKRGQNVTFRCDPISEHNRLYWYRQTLGQGPEFLTYFQNEAQLEKSRLLSDRFSAERPKGSFSTLEIQRTEQGDSAMYLCASSLRTSGSYEQYFGPGTRLTVT.

V usage is TRBV27 and J usage is TRBJ2-3, with a weak D call TRBD2 (6 bases). V lost 6 bases and J 2 bases, leaving 18 bases between the germline ends. The CDR3 covers 16 residues. Per germline, CDR1 MNHEY and CDR2 SMNVEV (reference sequence). CDR3 amino acids: CASRPRGIPLTDTQYF. CDR3 nucleotide sequence: TGTGCCAGCAGACCACGGGGGATCCCACTCACAGATACGCAGTATTTT.

Of note for this clone: Other DNA sequences within the sample encode an identical CDR3. The chain is built from TRBV19 and TRBJ1-1; D not resolved. V gave up 0 bases and J gave up 4 bases, with 6 bases separating them. Germline values: CDR1 LNHDA, CDR2 SQIVND (reference sequence). The CDR3 length is 13 residues. The CDR3 here is CASSIEGSTEAFF. CDR3 bases: TGTGCCAGTAGTATAGAGGGGTCCACTGAAGCTTTCTTT.

This clone was seen only once. V is TRBV4-1 and J is TRBJ1-2; D not resolved. From germline, CDR1 is MGHRA and CDR2 YSYEKL. This CDR3 has 15 amino acids. The V end was cut by 4 bases, the J end by 5 bases, with 17 bases between. This chain's CDR3 is CASSPIPDTAYGYTF. CDR3 bases: TGCGCCAGCAGCCCAATTCCCGATACTGCGTATGGCTACACCTTC.

This chain connects TRBV19 to TRBJ2-2, with D tentatively TRBD1 (6 bases). The CDR3 runs to 14 residues. V lost 10 bases, J lost 4 bases, and 16 bases lay in between. Per the germline V gene, CDR1 is LNHDA and CDR2 is SQIVND (reference sequence). CDR3 bases: TGTGCCAACCCGTGGGGGACATTCACCGGGGAGCTGTTTTTT. Amino acids: CANPWGTFTGELFF.

The chain recombines TRBV19 with TRBJ2-1; TRBD2 matches 11 bases. V gave up 9 bases and J gave up 5 bases; unmatched junction bases: 15. Germline V gene sequence: CDR1 LNHDA, CDR2 SQIVND (reference sequence). The CDR3 runs to 17 residues. The CDR3 spells CASTGTSGYRRDNEQFF. The DNA for the CDR3 is TGTGCCAGCACCGGGACTAGCGGTTACCGTAGAGACAATGAGCAGTTCTTC. The whole variable domain, remainder taken from reference TRBV19 and TRBJ2-1, is DGGITQSPKYLFRKEGQNVTLSCEQNLNHDAMYWYRQDPGQGLRLIYYSQIVNDFQKGDIAEGYSVSREKKESFPLTVTSAQKNPTAFYLCASTGTSGYRRDNEQFFGPGTRLTVL.

This clone occurred once. The chain has TRBV9 and TRBJ1-3; D remains unclear. The V and J ends lost 0 bases and 4 bases respectively, with 11 bases between them. CDR1 and CDR2 from the germline V gene are SGDLS and YYNGEE. This CDR3 contains 15 residues. This CDR3 reads CASSVDFVGGNTIYF. In DNA form, the CDR3 reads TGTGCCAGCAGCGTAGACTTCGTCGGAGGAAACACCATATATTTT. Variable domain in full (rest from reference TRBV9 and TRBJ1-3): DSGVTQTPKHLITATGQRVTLRCSPRSGDLSVYWYQQSLDQGLQFLIQYYNGEERAKGNILERFSAQQFPDLHSELNLSSLELGDSALYFCASSVDFVGGNTIYFGEGSWLTVV.

This clone was observed once. The V call is TRBV30, the J call TRBJ2-7; D is perhaps TRBD2 (6 bases). Germline CDR1 is GTSNPN and CDR2 is SVGIG (reference sequence). The ends were cut back, 0 bases at V and 7 bases at J, with 16 bases in the middle. CDR3 length: 14 residues. The CDR3 here is CAWSVRARAGEQYF. The CDR3 DNA sequence: TGTGCCTGGAGTGTGAGGGCCAGGGCGGGGGAGCAGTACTTC. Based on the CDR3 plus reference TRBV30 and TRBJ2-7, the full variable domain is SQTIHQWPATLVQPVGSPLSLECTVEGTSNPNLYWYRQAAGRGLQLLFYSVGIGQISSEVPQNLSASRPQDRQFILSSKKLLLSDSGFYLCAWSVRARAGEQYFGPGTRLTVT.

This clone was recorded once. The chain employs TRBV7-9 and TRBJ2-5, with 7 bases lining up with TRBD1. This CDR3 is built from 16 residues. With 1 base clipped from V and 2 bases from J, the junction kept 7 bases outside the gene matches. Germline V gene data show CDR1 as SEHNR and CDR2 as FQNEAQ (reference sequence). This CDR3 is CASSLDGQVTQETQYF. The CDR3 nucleotides read TGTGCCAGCAGCTTAGACGGACAGGTGACACAAGAGACCCAGTACTTC. Together with reference TRBV7-9 and TRBJ2-5, the CDR3 gives the full variable domain: DTGVSQNPRHKITKRGQNVTFRCDPISEHNRLYWYRQTLGQGPEFLTYFQNEAQLEKSRLLSDRFSAERPKGSFSTLEIQRTEQGDSAMYLCASSLDGQVTQETQYFGPGTRLLVL.